This T cell receptor (beta chain) was recorded in a study of cytomegalovirus exposure and HLA in healthy donors. The PCR was carried out with 60 Vbeta primers and 13 Jbeta primers. Data came from immunoSEQ multiplex PCR; TCRdb stores just in-frame clones and leaves some out. This table has 100,000 to 150,000 clones, around 72% appearing once. Per germline, CDR1 SNHLY and CDR2 FYNNEI. Trimming cost V 6 bases and J 5 bases, with 8 bases left between them. The CDR3 covers 12 residues. Worth noting for this clone: No antigen is known for it.

Overall study findings and caveats: Most TCR sequences proved rare, with some public TCRs found in many donors.

Sequenced input: PBMCs. The chain couples TRBV2 to TRBJ1-5; D uncertain. The TCR sequence derives from a woman aged 40 to 50 in good health and CMV-seropositive. The CDR3: CASRGPDQPQHF. The CDR3 DNA is TGTGCCAGCAGGGGCCCCGATCAGCCCCAGCATTTT.